This T cell receptor (beta chain) was sequenced during a study of a mutant IDH1 vaccine in newly diagnosed glioma. Study as a whole: Radiotherapy alone preceded vaccination by 4-6 weeks; alternatively, vaccination started with temozolomide cycles. Treated patients comprised 62.5% males and around 38% females, mean age around 40 years. General study findings and limits: Overall, 90% to 95% of patients had vaccine-induced immune responses. There seemed to be no relation between pseudoprogression and changes in top peripheral T cell clonotypes.

Trimming cost V 1 base and J 1 base, with 9 bases left between them. Germline CDR1 and CDR2: SGHRS and YFSETQ. CDR3 length: 15 amino acids. A word on this clone: Antigen: not known.

The table came from immunoSEQ multiplex PCR; TCRdb's copy has only in-frame clones and leaves some out. Here the sample spans roughly 64,000 clones, roughly 74% being singletons. The time point is: week 35, safety follow-up. A single vaccine dose contained 300 ug of mutant IDH1 20-mer peptide, and topical imiquimod was used with it. The chain is built from TRBV5-1 and TRBJ2-1, with D maybe TRBD1 (5 bases). This TCR was sampled from a man aged 45-65 years with glioma. The sequenced sample was PBMCs, obtained from a glioma patient whose treatment included an IDH1 peptide vaccine. CDR3 in amino acids: CASSLLQGSYNEQFF. CDR3 DNA: TGCGCCAGCAGCTTGCTCCAGGGATCCTACAATGAGCAGTTCTTC.